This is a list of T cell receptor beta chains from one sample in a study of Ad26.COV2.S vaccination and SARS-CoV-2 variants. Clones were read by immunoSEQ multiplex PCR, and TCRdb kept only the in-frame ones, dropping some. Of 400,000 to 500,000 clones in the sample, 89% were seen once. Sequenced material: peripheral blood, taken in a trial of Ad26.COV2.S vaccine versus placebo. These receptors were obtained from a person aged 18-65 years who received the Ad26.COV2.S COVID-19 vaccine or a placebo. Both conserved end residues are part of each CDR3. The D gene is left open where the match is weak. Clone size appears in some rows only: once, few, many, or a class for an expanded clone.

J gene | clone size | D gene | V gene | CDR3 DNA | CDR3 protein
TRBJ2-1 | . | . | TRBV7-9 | TGTGCCAGCAGCTTAGAGGGGCGACTCCAGTTCTTC | CASSLEGRLQFF
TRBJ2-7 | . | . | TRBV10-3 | TGTGCCATCAGTGGGGGTTTCCCCTACGAGCAGTACTTC | CAISGGFPYEQYF
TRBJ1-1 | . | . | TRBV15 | TGTGCCACCAGCAGAGATCTCCCTAGGCCCCGGAACACTGAAGCTTTCTTT | CATSRDLPRPRNTEAFF
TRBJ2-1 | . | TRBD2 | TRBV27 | TGTGCCAGCAGTTTCGTGGGACTAAACTACAATGAGCAGTTCTTC | CASSFVGLNYNEQFF
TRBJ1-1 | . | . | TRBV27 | TGTGCCAGCAGTTTGAGCAGGGTAGGCACTGAAGCTTTCTTT | CASSLSRVGTEAFF
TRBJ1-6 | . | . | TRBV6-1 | TGTGCCAGCAGTGAAATTCGGGGATTACGGTCACCCCTCCACTTT | CASSEIRGLRSPLHF
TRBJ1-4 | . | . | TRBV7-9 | TGTGCCAGCAGCTTAGTCAGGGAGGGTGAAAAACTGTTTTTT | CASSLVREGEKLFF
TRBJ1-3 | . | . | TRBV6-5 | TGTGCCAGCAGTTACCGTAATATCGGGGCCACCATATATTTT | CASSYRNIGATIYF
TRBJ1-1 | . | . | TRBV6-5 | TGTGCCAGCAGGAAACCTGGGGACACTGAAGCTTTCTTT | CASRKPGDTEAFF
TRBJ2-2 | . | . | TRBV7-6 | TGTGCCAGCAGCCCCAGAAGCGCGAACACCGGGGAGCTGTTTTTT | CASSPRSANTGELFF
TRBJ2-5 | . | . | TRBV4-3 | TGCGCCAGCAGCCAAAACCTACAAGAGACCCAGTACTTC | CASSQNLQETQYF
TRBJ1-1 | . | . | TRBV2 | TGTGCCAGCAGTGTAACCCAGAACACTGAAGCTTTCTTT | CASSVTQNTEAFF
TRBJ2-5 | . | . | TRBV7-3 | TGTGCCAGCAGCTTAGACCAGGAAGAGACCCAGTACTTC | CASSLDQEETQYF
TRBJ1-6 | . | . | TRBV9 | TGTGCCAGCAGCGTTAGTAATTCACCCCTCCACTTT | CASSVSNSPLHF
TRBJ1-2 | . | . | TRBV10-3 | TGTGCCATCAGTGCTCAGCAAAACGACTATGGCTACACCTTC | CAISAQQNDYGYTF
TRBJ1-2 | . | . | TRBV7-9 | TGTGCCAGCAGCCCTAGCGGACGGAGTATGGGCTACACCTTC | CASSPSGRSMGYTF
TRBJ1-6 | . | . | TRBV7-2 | TGTGCCAGCAGCTTATACCGGGCTACTAATTCACCCCTCCACTTT | CASSLYRATNSPLHF
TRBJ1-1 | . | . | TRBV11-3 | TGTGCCAGCAACCGCTACCCCATTAGCGGTCAGAACACTGAAGCTTTCTTT | CASNRYPISGQNTEAFF
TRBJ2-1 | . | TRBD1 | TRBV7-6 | TGTGCCAGCAGCCCCGGACAGGGAGATTCCTACAATGAGCAGTTCTTC | CASSPGQGDSYNEQFF
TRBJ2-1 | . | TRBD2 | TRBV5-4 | TGTGCCAGCAGCTGGGGACTAGCCGACTTCTACAATGAGCAGTTCTTC | CASSWGLADFYNEQFF
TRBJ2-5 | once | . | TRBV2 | TGTGCCAGCAGTGAGGGCAGAACCTCCCAAGAGACCCAGTACTTC | CASSEGRTSQETQYF
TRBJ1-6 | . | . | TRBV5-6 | TGTGCCAGCAGCTTAGGGGCGCAGGGTAATTCACCCCTCCACTTT | CASSLGAQGNSPLHF
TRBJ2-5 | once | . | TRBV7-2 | TGTGCCAGCAGCCCCCAGCGGGAGACCCAGTACTTC | CASSPQRETQYF
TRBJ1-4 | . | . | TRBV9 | TGTGCCAGCAGCGTAGGAGGGGTCCAAACGGAAAAACTGTTTTTT | CASSVGGVQTEKLFF
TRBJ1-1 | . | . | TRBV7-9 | TGTGCCAGCAAGTGGACGAACACTGAAGCTTTCTTT | CASKWTNTEAFF
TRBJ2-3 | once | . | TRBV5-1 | TGCGCCAGCAGCTTGGTGGTAGCGGATTACTATACGCAGTATTTT | CASSLVVADYYTQYF
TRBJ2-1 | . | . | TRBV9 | TGTGCCAGCAGCGCGCAGGGAGTAAACTACAATGAGCAGTTCTTC | CASSAQGVNYNEQFF
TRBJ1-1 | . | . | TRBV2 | TGTGCCAGCAGCTGGGGGACGGCGTACACTGAAGCTTTCTTT | CASSWGTAYTEAFF
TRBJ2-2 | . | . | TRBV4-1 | TGCGCCAGCAGCCAATTTCGGGCCTCGAACACCGGGGAGCTGTTTTTT | CASSQFRASNTGELFF
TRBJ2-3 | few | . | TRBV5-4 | TGTGCCAGCAGCTTGGTCGGGGTCACAGATACGCAGTATTTT | CASSLVGVTDTQYF
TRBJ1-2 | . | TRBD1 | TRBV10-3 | TGTGCCATCAGTAGTACCGGGACAGGGGATGGCTACACCTTC | CAISSTGTGDGYTF
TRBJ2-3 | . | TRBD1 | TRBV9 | TGTGCCAGCAGCGCCTACCGGGACAGGGGTGCAGATACGCAGTATTTT | CASSAYRDRGADTQYF
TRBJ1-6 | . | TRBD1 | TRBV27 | TGTGCCAGCAGTTGGGACAGGAGCTCCTATAATTCACCCCTCCACTTT | CASSWDRSSYNSPLHF
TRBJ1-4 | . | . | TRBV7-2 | TGTGCCAGCAGCTTCTTAATTAATGAAAAACTGTTTTTT | CASSFLINEKLFF
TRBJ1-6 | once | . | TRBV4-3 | TGCGCCAGCAGTTCGCGACTGCCCCTAGGTGGAAATTCACCCCTCCACTTT | CASSSRLPLGGNSPLHF
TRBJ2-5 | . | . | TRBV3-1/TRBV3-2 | TGTGCCAGCAGCCAAGTTTACTATCGGGGGACCCAGTACTTC | CASSQVYYRGTQYF
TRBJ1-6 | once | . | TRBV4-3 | TGCGCCAGCAGCCAGGGTGGGGCCGGAAACTATAATTCACCCCTCCACTTT | CASSQGGAGNYNSPLHF
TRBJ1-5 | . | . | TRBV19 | TGTGCCAGTAGTATTGAAGTATATCAGCCCCAGCATTTT | CASSIEVYQPQHF
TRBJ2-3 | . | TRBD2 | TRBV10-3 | TGTGCCATAAAGGCCGAGAAGGGACTAGCGGCTGGGGATACGCAGTATTTT | CAIKAEKGLAAGDTQYF
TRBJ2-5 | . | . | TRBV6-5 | TGTGCCAGCAGTTACTCGGGTAGCTCGGGGACCCAGTACTTC | CASSYSGSSGTQYF
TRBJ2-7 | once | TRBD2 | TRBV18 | TGTGCCAGCTCACCTCCGGGACTAGGCGCCTACGAGCAGTACTTC | CASSPPGLGAYEQYF
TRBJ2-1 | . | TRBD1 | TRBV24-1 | TGTGCCACCAGTGACTCGGACAGGATCTACAATGAGCAGTTCTTC | CATSDSDRIYNEQFF
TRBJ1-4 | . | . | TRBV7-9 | TGTGCCAGCAGGCCCTGGGGCGCTAATGAAAAACTGTTTTTT | CASRPWGANEKLFF
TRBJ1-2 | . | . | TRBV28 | TGTGCCAGCAGTTCAACAGGAGACTATGGCTACACCTTC | CASSSTGDYGYTF
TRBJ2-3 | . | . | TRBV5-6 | TGTGCCAGCAGCTTGGGGGACAAAAGCACAGATACGCAGTATTTT | CASSLGDKSTDTQYF
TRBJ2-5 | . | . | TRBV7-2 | TGTGCCAGCAGCTTAAGGGGGTCTCAAGAGACCCAGTACTTC | CASSLRGSQETQYF
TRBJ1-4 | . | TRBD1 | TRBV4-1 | TGCGCCAGCCGGGGGACAGGGAAAAAAAAACTGTTTTTT | CASRGTGKKKLFF
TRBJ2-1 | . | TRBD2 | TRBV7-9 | TGTGCCAGCAGCTTAAAGCGGGAGAGCAATGAGCAGTTCTTC | CASSLKRESNEQFF
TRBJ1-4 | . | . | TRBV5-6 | TGTGCCAGCAGCACGGACCGGGAGCTAAATGAAAAACTGTTTTTT | CASSTDRELNEKLFF
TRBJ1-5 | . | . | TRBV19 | TGTGCCAGTAGTAAATCAGGGAGGAGAGGCAATCAGCCCCAGCATTTT | CASSKSGRRGNQPQHF
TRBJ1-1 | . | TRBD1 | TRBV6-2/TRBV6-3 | TGTGCCAGCAGTCGCCCCGGGACAGGGAGTTCGGGTTCCTTT | CASSRPGTGSSGSF
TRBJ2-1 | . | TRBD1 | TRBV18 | TGTGCCAGCTCACCGGGACAGTACAATGAGCAGTTCTTC | CASSPGQYNEQFF
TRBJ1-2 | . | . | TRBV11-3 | TGTGCCAGCAGCTTAGATGGGGGCTACACCTTC | CASSLDGGYTF
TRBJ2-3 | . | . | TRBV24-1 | TGTGCCACGGGGGAGTCCCGCACAGATACGCAGTATTTT | CATGESRTDTQYF
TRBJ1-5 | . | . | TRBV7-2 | TGTGCCAGCAGCTCTACTAACAATCAGCCCCAGCATTTT | CASSSTNNQPQHF
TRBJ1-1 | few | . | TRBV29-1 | TGCAGCGTTGGTAAAATTCGTTATGAAGCTTTCTTT | CSVGKIRYEAFF
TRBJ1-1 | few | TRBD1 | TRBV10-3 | TGTGCCATCGGACAGGGGGCCCCTTTAGCTGAAGCTTTCTTT | CAIGQGAPLAEAFF
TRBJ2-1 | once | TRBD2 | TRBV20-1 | TGCAGTGCTAGTTCGGTTACTAGCGGCGACTACAATGAGCAGTTCTTC | CSASSVTSGDYNEQFF
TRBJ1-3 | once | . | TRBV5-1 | TGCGCCAGCAGCTTCCAGGGATCAAACACCATATATTTT | CASSFQGSNTIYF